This is a list of T cell receptor beta chains from one sample in a study of molecular identifiers for immune sequencing clone quantification. TCRdb itself ran the PCR reads through MiXCR, one entry per CDR3 protein. Of 550,000 to 750,000 distinct CDR3 sequences in the sample, just under 20% were seen once. Sequenced sample: naive CD8+ T cells from blood, with Jurkat cell RNA spiked in. These TCRs come from a human donor in good health. Some libraries in this study had Jurkat cell RNA spiked in. CDR3s include the opening cysteine and the closing phenylalanine or tryptophan. D genes are given only for firm matches. Clone size is stated in some rows and not others, as once, few, many or a class when expanded.

V gene	D gene	J gene	clone size	CDR3 DNA	CDR3 protein
TRBV14	.	TRBJ2-7	many	TGTGCCAGCAGCCACCGGAGGGGGGGTCAGCAGTACTTC	CASSHRRGGQQYF
TRBV3-1	.	TRBJ2-7	many	TGTGCCAGCAGCCAAGACGCGCCTGAGCAGTACTTC	CASSQDAPEQYF
TRBV19	.	TRBJ2-7	.	TGTGCCAGTTACAGGGTTTTCGCCTACGAGCAGTACTTC	CASYRVFAYEQYF
TRBV6-2/TRBV6-3	TRBD1	TRBJ1-1	many	TGTGCCAGCAGTTCTTCAGGGGGCTGGAGGGACACTGAAGCTTTCTTT	CASSSSGGWRDTEAFF
TRBV27	TRBD2	TRBJ2-5	.	TGTGCCAGCAGTTTATCGACTAGCGTGAACCAAGAGACCCAGGACTTC	CASSLSTSVNQETQDF
TRBV7-9	TRBD1	TRBJ2-2	.	TGTGCCAGCAGCTCCGAAGGGACAGGGCGCACCATCAACACCGGGGAGCTGTTTTTT	CASSSEGTGRTINTGELFF
TRBV6-7	TRBD2	TRBJ2-3	many	TGTGCCAGCAGTTACCGGACTAGCAGGTTGGCAGATACGCAGTATTTT	CASSYRTSRLADTQYF
TRBV19	.	TRBJ2-7	few	TGTGCCAGTAGTATAGGAAGGGGCGGAGGAACCTACGAGCAGTACTTC	CASSIGRGGGTYEQYF
TRBV20-1	.	TRBJ2-7	many	TGCAGTGCTCCCGAGCAGTACGAGCAGTACTTC	CSAPEQYEQYF
TRBV7-2	.	TRBJ2-1	many	TGTGCCAGCAGCTTCACTAGCCCCCCCTACAATGAGCAGTTCTTC	CASSFTSPPYNEQFF
TRBV5-4	.	TRBJ2-7	many	TGTGCCAGCAGCTTGGTTGGGGACCCCTACGAGCAGTACTTC	CASSLVGDPYEQYF
TRBV7-9	.	TRBJ2-5	.	TGTGCCAGCAGCCGAACAGGGATCCAAGAGACCCAGTACTTC	CASSRTGIQETQYF
TRBV9	.	TRBJ2-2	many	TGTGCCAGCAGCGATCCAGGTTTAGCCGGGGAGCTGTTTTTT	CASSDPGLAGELFF
TRBV9	.	TRBJ1-2	.	TGTGCCAGCAGCGTAGGCTATGGCTACACCTTC	CASSVGYGYTF
TRBV7-2	TRBD1	TRBJ2-7	many	TGTGCCAGCAGCTTAGGATTTCGGGACAGATTATCTTACTCCTACGAGCAGTACTTC	CASSLGFRDRLSYSYEQYF
TRBV4-3	TRBD2	TRBJ2-1	.	TGCGCCAGCAGCCTTAGCGGGGGGGCCTTGGATGAGCAGTTCTTC	CASSLSGGALDEQFF
TRBV27	.	TRBJ2-7	few	TGTGCCAGCAGTTTTATAGGGGACCCTACCTACGAGCAGTACTTC	CASSFIGDPTYEQYF
TRBV4-3	TRBD2	TRBJ2-1	many	TGCGCCAGCAGCCACAAACTAGCGGCAGTTAACAATGAGCAGTTCTTC	CASSHKLAAVNNEQFF
TRBV30	TRBD1	TRBJ2-1	.	TGTGCCTGGAGTGGAGGACAGGGGCTTTTCAATGAGCAGTTCTTC	CAWSGGQGLFNEQFF
TRBV6-5	TRBD2	TRBJ2-2	.	TGTGCCAGCAGTTACTCAGGCGGGGGGGCGGTCACCGGGGAGCTGTTTTTT	CASSYSGGGAVTGELFF
TRBV4-3	.	TRBJ1-3	many	TGCGCCAGCAGCCAAGATTCGCTTACCTCTGGAAACACCATATATTTT	CASSQDSLTSGNTIYF
TRBV27	.	TRBJ2-1	.	TGTGCCAGCGGAGGGTCACGGGACTACAATGAGCAGTTCTTC	CASGGSRDYNEQFF
TRBV4-1	TRBD1	TRBJ2-1	.	TGCGCCAGCAGCCAAGATACCTCGACAGGGTCTTACAATGAGCAGTTCTTC	CASSQDTSTGSYNEQFF
TRBV28	.	TRBJ1-3	once	TGTGTCAGCAGCCCCGTATGGGGGGGGGACCCTCTTTCTGGAAACACCATATATTTT	CVSSPVWGGDPLSGNTIYF
TRBV27	.	TRBJ2-3	once	TGTGCCAGCAATTTATCAGACAACACAGATACGCAGTATTTT	CASNLSDNTDTQYF
TRBV7-2	TRBD2	TRBJ2-7	few	TGTGCCAGCAGTCCGGGACTAGAGGGAGGTGCCTACGAGCAGTACTTC	CASSPGLEGGAYEQYF
TRBV7-2	TRBD2	TRBJ2-7	many	TGTGCCAGCAGCTGGACTAGCGACGCCTACGAGCAGTACTTC	CASSWTSDAYEQYF
TRBV12-3/TRBV12-4	.	TRBJ1-3	many	TGTGCCAGCAGTCTAACCTTCGGAAACACCATATATTTT	CASSLTFGNTIYF
TRBV27	.	TRBJ2-7	many	TGTGCCAGCAGTTTCGCAGGGGTGTACGAGCAGTACTTC	CASSFAGVYEQYF
TRBV2	TRBD2	TRBJ2-3	many	TGTGCCAGCAGTGGTCTAGACGGGGGGGCCCCTCTTGGGCCGCAGTATTTT	CASSGLDGGAPLGPQYF
TRBV7-3	.	TRBJ2-7	.	TGTGCCAGCAGCACGACAAGGGGCCTGCAGTACTTC	CASSTTRGLQYF
TRBV5-5	.	TRBJ2-2	many	TGTGCCAGCAGCTTCAGTCCCGGGGAGCTGTTTTTT	CASSFSPGELFF
TRBV7-2	.	TRBJ2-5	many	TGTGCCAGCAGCTTAGCCAGGGGGGGTCCGGAGACCCAGTACTTC	CASSLARGGPETQYF
TRBV6-1	TRBD1	TRBJ2-7	many	TGTGCCAGCAGTGAACTGGGACAGGGCTACGAGCAGTACTTC	CASSELGQGYEQYF
TRBV9	.	TRBJ2-7	few	TGTGCCAGCAGCGTGGCGTGGGACCGAACCTACGAGCAGTACTTC	CASSVAWDRTYEQYF
TRBV27	TRBD1	TRBJ2-6	few	TGTGCCAGCAGTCACCGAACAGGGGGCGCGGTCGCTGGGGCCAACGTCCTGACTTTC	CASSHRTGGAVAGANVLTF
TRBV25-1	TRBD1	TRBJ2-3	many	TGTGCCAGCAGCGGGACAGGGGCAGGCACAGATACGCAGTATTTT	CASSGTGAGTDTQYF
TRBV7-9	.	TRBJ2-3	many	TGTGCCAGCAGCCAGGGCAGGGCTAGCACAGATACGCAGTATTTT	CASSQGRASTDTQYF
TRBV7-6	.	TRBJ2-2	.	TGTGCCAGCAGCTTAATAAACGAACAGACGAACACCGGGGAGCTGTTTTTT	CASSLINEQTNTGELFF
TRBV4-1	.	TRBJ2-3	.	TGCGCCAGCAGCCAAGTGGGGACCACAGATACGCAGTATTTT	CASSQVGTTDTQYF
TRBV18	.	TRBJ2-7	few	TGTGCCAGCTCAGAAGGGACGGGAGCCTACTACGAGCAGTACTTC	CASSEGTGAYYEQYF
TRBV28	.	TRBJ2-1	.	TGTGCCAGCAGTATAGGAGCGAACAATGGGCAGTTCTTC	CASSIGANNGQFF
TRBV5-1	TRBD2	TRBJ2-7	many	TGCGCCAGCAGCCTACTAGCGGGGGCAAGCTCCTACGAGCAGTACTTC	CASSLLAGASSYEQYF
TRBV15	TRBD2	TRBJ2-5	few	TGTGCCACCAGCAGAGATAGTTTAAGCGGGAGGGCCGGAGAGACCCAGTACTTC	CATSRDSLSGRAGETQYF
TRBV13	.	TRBJ2-2	few	TGTGCCAGCAGCTATAGTGGTATGGGTACCGGGGAGCTGTTTTTT	CASSYSGMGTGELFF
TRBV19	.	TRBJ1-4	many	TGTGCCAGTAGTACGGGAGCTGCAACTAATGAAAAACTGTTTTTT	CASSTGAATNEKLFF
TRBV29-1	TRBD2	TRBJ2-1	few	TGCAGCGTTGAAGACCCCCTAGCGGGGGGGGAAAAACGAGAAAACTCCTACAATGAGCAGTTCTTC	CSVEDPLAGGEKRENSYNEQFF
TRBV6-5	.	TRBJ2-1	many	TGTGCCAGCAGTTACACGGTAGCTAATGAGCAGTTCTTC	CASSYTVANEQFF